The 15 T cell receptor beta chains below come from one sample, sequenced in a study of low-dose radiotherapy and immunotherapy resistance in tumors. Regarding time point: after trial treatment. Indicated treatment: LDRT plus nivolumab, ipilimumab, low-dose cyclophosphamide and aspirin (RACIN trial). Alpha- and beta-chain coverage of first-strand cDNA came from TRAV- and TRBV-specific primers. TCR amplification used 20 PCR cycles, a constant-region primer and a V-primer adapter. TCRdb re-derived calls from the reads in MiXCR, one entry per CDR3 protein. The data contain some 46,000 distinct CDR3 sequences, about 25% of them singletons. The starting material was PBMCs, obtained after low-dose radiotherapy plus immunotherapy. The source is a male donor with prostate cancer.

This clonotype is termed medium-sized. The J gene is TRBJ2-1, the V gene TRBV19; D gene uncertain. The CDR3 loop spans 15 amino acids. Trimming shortened V by 8 bases and J by 8 bases, and 22 bases separated the two germline ends. CDR1 and CDR2 (germline): LNHDA, SQIVND (reference sequence). CDR3 sequence: CASPPRLGFMDEQFF. The CDR3 nucleotides read TGTGCCAGTCCGCCCCGCCTGGGGTTTATGGATGAGCAGTTCTTC.

Relative to its sample, this clonotype is medium-sized. The genes are TRBV28 and TRBJ2-3, with 10 bases lining up with TRBD1. The J segment lost 5 bases and the V segment lost 6 bases, leaving 5 bases of the junction unmatched. There are 14 residues in the CDR3. Looked up from germline, CDR1 is MDHEN and CDR2 is SYDVKM. The CDR3 sequence is CASRGTGVQDTQYF. CDR3 DNA: TGTGCCAGCAGAGGGACAGGGGTACAAGATACGCAGTATTTT. Filled out from reference TRBV28 and TRBJ2-3, the complete variable domain reads DVKVTQSSRYLVKRTGEKVFLECVQDMDHENMFWYRQDPGLGLRLIYFSYDVKMKEKGDIPEGYSVSREKKERFSLILESASTNQTSMYLCASRGTGVQDTQYFGPGTRLTVL.

This chain uses TRBV6-5 with TRBJ1-1, with 7 bases that match TRBD1. This CDR3 has 13 amino acids. J gave up 5 bases and V 6 bases, and 6 bases lay outside the gene matches. Germline values: CDR1 MNHEY, CDR2 SVGAGI. The CDR3 sequence: CASSRQGVTEAFF. In DNA form, the CDR3 reads TGTGCCAGCAGCCGACAGGGTGTTACTGAAGCTTTCTTT.

Concerning this clonotype itself: A far larger clone differs by one base, so this is likely a read error. This chain uses TRBV13 with TRBJ2-1; 7 bases fit TRBD2. Germline V gene sequence: CDR1 PRHDT, CDR2 FYEKMQ (reference sequence). CDR3 length equals 16 residues. The CDR3 DNA sequence: TGTACCAGCAGCCCGCCTAGCGGTAGCTCCTACAATGAGCAGTTCTTC. Encoded protein: CTSSPPSGSSYNEQFF.

This clonotype appeared a few times. V gene TRBV9 combines with J gene TRBJ2-7; 9 nucleotides align to TRBD1. This CDR3 is 14 amino acids long. CDR1 is SGDLS and CDR2 is YYNGEE in the germline V gene. V was pared by 3 bases and J by 3 bases, with 4 bases of the junction left unmatched. The CDR3 region has the DNA TGTGCCAGCAGCGGAGGACAGGGGAACTACGAGCAGTACTTC. This encodes CASSGGQGNYEQYF. The whole variable domain, filled in from reference TRBV9 and TRBJ2-7, reads DSGVTQTPKHLITATGQRVTLRCSPRSGDLSVYWYQQSLDQGLQFLIQYYNGEERAKGNILERFSAQQFPDLHSELNLSSLELGDSALYFCASSGGQGNYEQYFGPGTRLTVT.

In this sample, this clonotype turned up many times. The genes are TRBV11-2 and TRBJ2-1; 7 bases align to TRBD1. With 3 bases clipped from V and 6 bases from J, the junction kept 2 bases outside the gene matches. CDR3 length: 13 residues. From germline, CDR1 is SGHAT and CDR2 FQNNGV. DNA of the CDR3: TGTGCCAGCAGCTTTAACAGGGGCAATGAGCAGTTCTTC. This encodes CASSFNRGNEQFF.

Of note for this clonotype: Since a far larger clone is one base different, this is likely a read error. V gene TRBV6-2 or TRBV6-3 combines with J gene TRBJ1-4; 8 positions agree with TRBD1. Unmatched junction bases numbered 11, after V lost 7 bases and J lost 7 bases. Germline V gene lookup returns CDR1 MNHEY and CDR2 SVGEGT. This CDR3 spans 15 amino acids. The CDR3 is CASTPTGGVSEKLFF. DNA of the CDR3: TGTGCCAGCACTCCCACAGGGGGGGTGTCTGAAAAACTGTTTTTT.

This clonotype was counted at least ten times. This chain links TRBV28 with TRBJ2-5; 8 bases are shared with TRBD2. The junction had 6 bases not matched to a gene; V was cut back by 7 bases and J by 5 bases. This CDR3 comprises 13 residues. The germline gives CDR1 MDHEN, CDR2 SYDVKM. As DNA, the CDR3 is TGTGCCAGCATCGGGGGGGGGGGGGAGACCCAGTACTTC. Its protein is CASIGGGGETQYF.

About this clonotype: It is likely a read error: a sequence one base away is far more abundant. This chain links TRBV7-9 with TRBJ2-7; 7 bases are shared with TRBD1. In germline, CDR1 is SEHNR, CDR2 FQNEAQ (reference sequence). With 5 bases clipped from V and 3 bases from J, the junction kept 10 bases outside the gene matches. The CDR3 spans 15 residues. The CDR3 loop is CASSAPDRASYEQYF. The CDR3 region has the DNA TGTGCCAGCAGCGCCCCCGACAGGGCCAGCTACGAGCAGTACTTC.

This clonotype was seen only a few times. The CDR3 coding sequence is TGCGCCAGCAGCTTGGAGGGCAACCAATACAATGAGCAGTTCTTC. It encodes CASSLEGNQYNEQFF. V is TRBV5-1 and J is TRBJ2-1; D remains unclear. Trimming took off 0 bases at V and 4 bases at J, with 11 bases between the two ends. Per the germline V gene, CDR1 is SGHRS and CDR2 is YFSETQ. This CDR3 is built from 15 residues.

Comments on this clonotype: A far more abundant clone sits one base away, making this likely a read error. Here the CDR3 omits its conserved ending phenylalanine or tryptophan, so a read error is the likely source. This chain connects TRBV13 to TRBJ2-5; no reliable D call. Per the germline V gene, CDR1 is PRHDT and CDR2 is FYEKMQ (reference sequence). There are 12 residues in the CDR3. The V end lost 10 bases, the J end lost 0 bases, and 9 bases lay between the germline ends. CDR3 nucleotide sequence: TGTGCCACCCGGGCAGACCAAGAGACCCAGTACTAC. Translated, it gives CATRADQETQYY.

The chain has TRBV28 and TRBJ2-1, with 7 bases lining up with TRBD2. The CDR3 extends over 20 amino acids. With 2 bases clipped from V and 10 bases from J, the junction kept 26 bases outside the gene matches. Germline CDR1 is MDHEN and CDR2 is SYDVKM. The CDR3 DNA reads TGTGCCAGCAGTTTAAGTGGGTGGGGAGCGTGGGCGGGAGACACGCAGGAGCAGTTCTTC. The encoded protein is CASSLSGWGAWAGDTQEQFF.

This clonotype has a count of ten or more. This chain links TRBV29-1 with TRBJ2-1; 7 positions agree with TRBD2. V dropped 0 bases and J dropped 5; count of bases not matched to a gene: 10. The length of the CDR3 is 16 residues. Germline V gives CDR1 SQVTM, CDR2 ANQGSEA. This CDR3 reads CSVEDYASGADNEQFF. The CDR3 DNA sequence: TGCAGCGTTGAAGATTATGCTAGCGGAGCTGACAATGAGCAGTTCTTC.

This clonotype was seen ten or more times. J is TRBJ2-1 and V is TRBV19; TRBD2 matches 9 bases. Germline assignment: CDR1 LNHDA and CDR2 SQIVND (reference sequence). The CDR3 extends over 15 amino acids. Unmatched junction bases numbered 5, after V lost 2 bases and J lost 6 bases. The CDR3 protein is CASSISWREGNEQFF. The CDR3 DNA follows: TGTGCCAGTAGTATAAGTTGGCGGGAGGGCAATGAGCAGTTCTTC.

This clonotype was recorded only once. It differs at one base from a far larger clone, so likely a read error. The chain has TRBV6-5 and TRBJ2-1, with TRBD2 identical over 7 bases. The V gene's germline CDR1 is MNHEY and CDR2 SVGAGI. The CDR3 spans 15 residues. V was clipped by 5 bases and J by 6 bases; unmatched bases: 10. In DNA form, the CDR3 reads TGTGCCAGCAGTGCCTCGGGGTGGGGGGGCAATGAGCAGTTCTTC. It codes for CASSASGWGGNEQFF.